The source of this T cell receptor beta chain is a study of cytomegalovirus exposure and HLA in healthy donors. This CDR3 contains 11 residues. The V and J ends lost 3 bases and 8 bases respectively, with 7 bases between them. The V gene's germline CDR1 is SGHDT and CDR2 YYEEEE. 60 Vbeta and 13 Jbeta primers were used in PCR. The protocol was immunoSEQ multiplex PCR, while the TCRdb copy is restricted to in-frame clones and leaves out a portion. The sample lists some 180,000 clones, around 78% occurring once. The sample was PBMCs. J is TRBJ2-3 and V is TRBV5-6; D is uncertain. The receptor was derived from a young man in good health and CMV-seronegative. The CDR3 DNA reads TGTGCCAGCAGCTGGCTAGGTACGCAGTATTTT. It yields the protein CASSWLGTQYF.